This TCR beta chain was recovered during a study of T cells expressing NK-cell markers (dated by TCRdb to about 2020). With respect to the entire study: TCR beta-chain repertoires were profiled in sorted CD3+CD56+NKG2C+, CD3+CD56+NKG2C- and CD3+CD56-NKG2C+ T-cell subsets from several donors. Randomly selected healthy volunteers, three men and five women, were used as the eight sequenced donors. Among the eight sequenced donors, seven were HCMV-seropositive and one was HCMV-seronegative. Sequencing of the libraries produced 2 x 150 bp reads on Illumina HiSeq 2000/2500, MiSeq or NextSeq. What the authors observed across the whole study: In six donors, the dominant CD3+CD56+NKG2C+ clonotypes were found to rank among the top 10 CD8+ clonotypes and to make up roughly 1.0-7.0% of CD8+ T cells. Whether the expanded NKG2C-expressing T cell clones were specific for HCMV antigens was left unclear. Those dominant clonotypes were again the most abundant among CD3+CD56-NKG2C+ cells in several donors, at about 28.3-60.1%.

A note on this clonotype: No antigen is known for it.

Sequenced using an Illumina HiSeq 2000. TCR beta cDNA libraries were prepared using 5'RACE template switching, which introduced a universal primer site and unique molecular identifiers. cDNA synthesis was primed from the TCR beta constant segment, followed by two successive PCR amplification steps. In the authors' own workflow: MIGEC was used to demultiplex reads and group reads by UMI, and MiTCR was used to assemble and quantify clonotypes. To remove erroneous sequences, TCR cDNA sequences were retained only when supported by two or more reads. The tcR package was used for downstream repertoire analysis, and clonotypes were matched across fractions by CDR3 nucleotide sequence plus V segment. VDJmatch was used to annotate antigen specificity against VDJdb, with one amino acid substitution allowed in CDR3. TCRdb reprocessed the reads, reporting each CDR3 protein sequence once and no DNA. For this entry, the V and J calls and clone size follow TCRdb and not the study's own pipeline. This sample's records show about 380,000 distinct CDR3 sequences. The top ten clones comprise roughly 5.4% of the sample.

HCMV-specific IgG was detected in serum with a commercial ELISA kit to determine HCMV serostatus. Ficoll density gradient centrifugation was used to isolate peripheral blood mononuclear cells from blood. Reading from cysteine to phenylalanine, the CDR3 counts 17 amino acids. This entry has no DNA. Per the germline V gene, SNHLY is the CDR1 and FYNNEI is the CDR2. The sample consisted of blood T cells: a sorted CD56 or NKG2C T cell subset, CD4+ or CD8+ T cells, or bulk PBMC T cells (not recorded which). The TCR comes from a man aged 18 to 69 in good health. The chain couples TRBV2 to TRBJ2-3; checking the TCRdb D call of TRBD1 is not possible without DNA. CDR3 sequence: CATTPRGGRGRTDTQYF.